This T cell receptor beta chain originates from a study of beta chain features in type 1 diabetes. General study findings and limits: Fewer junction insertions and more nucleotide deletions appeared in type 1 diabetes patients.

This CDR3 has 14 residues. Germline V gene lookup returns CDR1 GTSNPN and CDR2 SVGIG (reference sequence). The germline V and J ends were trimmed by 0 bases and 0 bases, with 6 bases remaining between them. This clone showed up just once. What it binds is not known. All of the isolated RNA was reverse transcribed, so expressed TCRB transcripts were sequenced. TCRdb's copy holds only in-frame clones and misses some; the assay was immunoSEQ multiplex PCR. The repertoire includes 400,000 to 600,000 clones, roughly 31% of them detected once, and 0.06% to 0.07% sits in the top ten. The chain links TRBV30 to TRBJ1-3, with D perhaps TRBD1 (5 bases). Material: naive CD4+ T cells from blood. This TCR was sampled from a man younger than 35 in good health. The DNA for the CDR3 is TGTGCCTGGAGTGTAACAGGCTCTGGAAACACCATATATTTT. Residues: CAWSVTGSGNTIYF. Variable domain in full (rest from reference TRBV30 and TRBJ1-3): SQTIHQWPATLVQPVGSPLSLECTVEGTSNPNLYWYRQAAGRGLQLLFYSVGIGQISSEVPQNLSASRPQDRQFILSSKKLLLSDSGFYLCAWSVTGSGNTIYFGEGSWLTVV.